This record concerns one TCR beta chain sequence. Its cognate antigen is unknown. The sample belongs to a study of blood T cells in healthy people across ages. Study-wide context: Template switching caught about one barcoded beta molecule for each two T cells. Study-level points and caveats: Naive T cell percentage by flow cytometry tracked strongly with beta diversity.

A second PCR of roughly 6 to 12 cycles used a sample-barcoded 5' primer and a J-beta primer mix. Researchers report that a template-switch adaptor with 12 random nucleotides tagged each cDNA molecule. TCRdb processed the 5' RACE reads anew with MiXCR; each CDR3 protein has one entry. The data contain 700,000 to 950,000 distinct CDR3 sequences, 58% of them seen just once; the ten biggest clones take up about 20%. The sequenced sample consisted of blood. This receptor was identified in a man aged 25 to 45 in good health.

CDR3 DNA: TGCGCCAGCAGCGGGACAGGGGGATTCCAAGAGACCCAGTACTTC. It specifies CASSGTGGFQETQYF. The V call is TRBV5-1, the J call TRBJ2-5; TRBD1 matches 11 bases. Germline trimming cut 4 bases from V and 1 base from J; bases unmatched to any gene: 3. Germline CDR1 reads SGHRS; CDR2 reads YFSETQ. The CDR3 is 15 amino acids.